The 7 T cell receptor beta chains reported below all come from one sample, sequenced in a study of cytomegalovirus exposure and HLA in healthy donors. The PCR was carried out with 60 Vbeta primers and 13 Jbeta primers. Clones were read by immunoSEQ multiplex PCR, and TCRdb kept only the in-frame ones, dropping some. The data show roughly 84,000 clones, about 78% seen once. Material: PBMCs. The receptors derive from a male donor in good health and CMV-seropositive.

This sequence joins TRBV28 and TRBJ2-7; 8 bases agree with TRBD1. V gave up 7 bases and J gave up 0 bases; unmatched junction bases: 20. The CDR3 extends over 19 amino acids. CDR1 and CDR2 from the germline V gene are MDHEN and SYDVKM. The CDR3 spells CASIAPPFRLTGGSYEQYF. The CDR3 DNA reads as TGTGCCAGCATTGCCCCTCCTTTCCGCCTTACAGGGGGCTCCTACGAGCAGTACTTC.

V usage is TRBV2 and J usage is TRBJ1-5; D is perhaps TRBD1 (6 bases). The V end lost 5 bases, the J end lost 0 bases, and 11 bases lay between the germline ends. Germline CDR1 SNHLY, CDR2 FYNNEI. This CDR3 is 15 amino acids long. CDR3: CASSNQGTSNQPQHF. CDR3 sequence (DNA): TGTGCCAGCAGTAACCAGGGGACTAGCAATCAGCCCCAGCATTTT.

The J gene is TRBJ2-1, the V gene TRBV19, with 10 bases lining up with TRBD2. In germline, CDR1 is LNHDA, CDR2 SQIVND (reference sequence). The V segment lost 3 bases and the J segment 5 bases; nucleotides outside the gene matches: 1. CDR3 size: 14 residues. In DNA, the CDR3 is TGTGCCAGTAGTATCGGGACTAGCGACAATGAGCAGTTCTTC. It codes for CASSIGTSDNEQFF.

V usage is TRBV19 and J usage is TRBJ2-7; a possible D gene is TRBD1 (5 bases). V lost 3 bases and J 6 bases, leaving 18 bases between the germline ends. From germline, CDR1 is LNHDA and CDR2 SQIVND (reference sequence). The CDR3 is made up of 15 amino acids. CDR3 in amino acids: CASSIGHIQTGEQYF. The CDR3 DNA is TGTGCCAGTAGTATTGGACACATCCAGACGGGCGAGCAGTACTTC.

This chain's CDR3 is CATSEFWTGTNEKLFF. The CDR3 DNA sequence: TGTGCCACCAGCGAATTTTGGACAGGGACTAATGAAAAACTGTTTTTT. The chain combines TRBV15 with TRBJ1-4; 8 nucleotides align to TRBD1. The germline V gene has CDR1 LNHNV and CDR2 YYDKDF (reference sequence). CDR3 length: 16 residues. V shed 5 bases and J 2 bases; nucleotides not matched to a gene: 7.

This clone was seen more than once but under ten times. The chain's CDR3 is CASSPLPGDGYTF. The CDR3 DNA sequence: TGCGCCAGCAGCCCCCTCCCGGGGGATGGCTACACCTTC. The chain links TRBV4-1 to TRBJ1-2; a weak D match, TRBD1 (5 bases). In germline, CDR1 is MGHRA, CDR2 YSYEKL. V lost 4 bases and J 6 bases, leaving 12 bases between the germline ends. This CDR3 region has 13 residues.

The DNA of the CDR3 is TGTGCCTGGAGAACAGGAGTCGGGGGCGAGCAGTACTTC. It codes for CAWRTGVGGEQYF. The chain recombines TRBV30 with TRBJ2-7, with TRBD2 as a possible D gene (6 bases). In germline, CDR1 is GTSNPN, CDR2 SVGIG (reference sequence). The CDR3 runs 13 residues. The V end lost 3 bases, the J end lost 6 bases, and 15 bases lay between the germline ends. Drawing the rest from reference TRBV30 and TRBJ2-7, the complete variable domain is SQTIHQWPATLVQPVGSPLSLECTVEGTSNPNLYWYRQAAGRGLQLLFYSVGIGQISSEVPQNLSASRPQDRQFILSSKKLLLSDSGFYLCAWRTGVGGEQYFGPGTRLTVT.